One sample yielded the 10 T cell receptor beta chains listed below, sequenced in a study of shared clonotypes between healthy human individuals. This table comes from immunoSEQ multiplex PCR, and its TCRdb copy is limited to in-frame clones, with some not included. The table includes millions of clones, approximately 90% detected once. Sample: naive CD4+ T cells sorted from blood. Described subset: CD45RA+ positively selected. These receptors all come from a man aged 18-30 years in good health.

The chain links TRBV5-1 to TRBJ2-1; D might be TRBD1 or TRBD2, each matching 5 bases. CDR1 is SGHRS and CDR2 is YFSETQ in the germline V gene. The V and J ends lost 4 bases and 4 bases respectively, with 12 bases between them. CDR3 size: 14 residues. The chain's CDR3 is CASSGTERYNEQFF. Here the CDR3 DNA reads TGCGCCAGCAGCGGGACCGAAAGGTACAATGAGCAGTTCTTC.

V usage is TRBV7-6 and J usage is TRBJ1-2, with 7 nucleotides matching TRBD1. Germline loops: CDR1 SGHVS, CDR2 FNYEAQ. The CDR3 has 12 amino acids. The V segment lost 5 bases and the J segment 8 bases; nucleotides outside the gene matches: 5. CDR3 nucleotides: TGTGCCAGCAGCCTTACAGGGGAGGGCTACACCTTC. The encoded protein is CASSLTGEGYTF.

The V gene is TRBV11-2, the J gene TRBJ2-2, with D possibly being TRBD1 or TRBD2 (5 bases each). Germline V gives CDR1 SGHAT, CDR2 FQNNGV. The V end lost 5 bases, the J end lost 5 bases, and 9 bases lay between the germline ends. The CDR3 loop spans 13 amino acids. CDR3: CASSLGTTGELFF. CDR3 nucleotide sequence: TGTGCCAGCAGCCTCGGGACGACCGGGGAGCTGTTTTTT.

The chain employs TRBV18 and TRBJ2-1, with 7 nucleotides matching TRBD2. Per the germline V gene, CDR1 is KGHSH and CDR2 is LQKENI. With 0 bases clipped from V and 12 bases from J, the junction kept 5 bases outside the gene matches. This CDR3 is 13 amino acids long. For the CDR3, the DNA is TGTGCCAGCTCACCACCGGGGGGGAGTGGGCAGTTCTTC. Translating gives CASSPPGGSGQFF.

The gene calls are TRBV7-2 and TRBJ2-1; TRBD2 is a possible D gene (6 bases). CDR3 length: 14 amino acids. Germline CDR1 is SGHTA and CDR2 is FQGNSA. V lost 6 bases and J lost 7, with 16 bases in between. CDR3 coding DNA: TGTGCCAGCAGAAATGAACGTGGGAGGAATGAGCAGTTCTTC. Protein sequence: CASRNERGRNEQFF.

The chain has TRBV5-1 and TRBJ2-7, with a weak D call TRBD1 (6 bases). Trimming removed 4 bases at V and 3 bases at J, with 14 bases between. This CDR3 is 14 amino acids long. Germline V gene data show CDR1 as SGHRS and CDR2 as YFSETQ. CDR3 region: CASSRTGTNYEQYF. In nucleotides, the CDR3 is TGCGCCAGCAGCCGAACCGGGACAAACTACGAGCAGTACTTC.

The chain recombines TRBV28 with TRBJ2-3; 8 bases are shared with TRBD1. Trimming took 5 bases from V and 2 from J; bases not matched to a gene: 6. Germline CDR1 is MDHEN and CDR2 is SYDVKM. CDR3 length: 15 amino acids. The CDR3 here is CASSPGQGLTDTQYF. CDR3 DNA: TGTGCCAGCAGTCCCGGACAGGGTCTCACAGATACGCAGTATTTT.

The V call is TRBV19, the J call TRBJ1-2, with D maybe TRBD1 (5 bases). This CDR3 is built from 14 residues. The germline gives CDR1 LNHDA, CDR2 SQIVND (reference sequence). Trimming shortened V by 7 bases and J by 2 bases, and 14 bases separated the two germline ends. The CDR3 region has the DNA TGTGCCAGTATCGGAACAGGACCAAACTATGGCTACACCTTC. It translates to CASIGTGPNYGYTF.

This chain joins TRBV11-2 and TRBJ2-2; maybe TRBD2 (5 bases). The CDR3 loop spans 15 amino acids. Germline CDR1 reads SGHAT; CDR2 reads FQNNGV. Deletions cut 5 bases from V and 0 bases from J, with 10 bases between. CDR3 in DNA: TGTGCCAGCAGCCGGGGATTCGCGAACACCGGGGAGCTGTTTTTT. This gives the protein CASSRGFANTGELFF.

CDR3 region: CASSSTGGAFVRTDTQYF. DNA for the CDR3: TGTGCCAGCAGTTCAACAGGGGGCGCTTTTGTACGGACAGATACGCAGTATTTT. The chain joins TRBV27 to TRBJ2-3, with 9 positions matching TRBD1. The V segment lost 4 bases and the J segment 3 bases; nucleotides outside the gene matches: 14. CDR1 is MNHEY, CDR2 SMNVEV, per germline (reference sequence). This CDR3 comprises 18 residues.